What follows is one T cell receptor beta chain and its context. Its specificity is not known. The data originate from a study of shared clonotypes between healthy human individuals. The study, taken as a whole, reports: Among the subsets, naive ones generally showed larger estimated richness than memory ones. Naive CD4 clonotypes were shared across several donors at roughly 4.6%.

Germline loops: CDR1 SQVTM, CDR2 ANQGSEA. V shed 6 bases and J 5 bases; nucleotides not matched to a gene: 11. The CDR3 extends over 14 amino acids. Deep was the level used in running the assay. Genomic DNA per cell subset filled all wells of several immunoSEQ plates. Sequenced by immunoSEQ multiplex PCR; TCRdb stores in-frame clones only, minus some. The table has about 820,000 clones, nearly 95% seen once. Terminally differentiated effector memory CD45RA+ cells were excluded from the naive CD8 cells, which were CD45RO-negative and positively selected for CCR7. This TCR came from a man under 40 in good health. The chain carries TRBV29-1 and TRBJ2-5; 8 positions agree with TRBD1. Sequencing was carried out using naive CD8+ T cells sorted from blood. The CDR3 nucleotides read TGCAGCGTGGAAATCAGGGGGCGCCTGGAGACCCAGTACTTC. Encoded protein: CSVEIRGRLETQYF. The full variable domain, its missing parts supplied by reference TRBV29-1 and TRBJ2-5, is SAVISQKPSRDICQRGTSLTIQCQVDSQVTMMFWYRQQPGQSLTLIATANQGSEATYESGFVIDKFPISRPNLTFSTLTVSNMSPEDSSIYLCSVEIRGRLETQYFGPGTRLLVL.